The following is a T cell receptor (beta chain) sequence with its context. Its antigen is as yet unknown. Germline CDR1 SGHTA, CDR2 FQGNSA. Trimming at V came to 7 bases and at J to 6 bases, leaving 6 bases not matched to a gene. This CDR3 has 14 residues. The record originates from a study of CD8+ T cells in alopecia areata. Looking at the study overall: Patients received oral tofacitinib, 5 to 10 mg twice daily, for moderate-to-severe alopecia areata. After 6 to 18 months of tofacitinib, follow-up continued 6 months off drug. Study-wide results and limits: For patients receiving tofacitinib, scalp clonality and expanded CD8+ clones among the top 100 significantly decreased.

Treatment reported: oral pan-JAK inhibitor, 5-10 mg twice daily. In each case, RNA was isolated and then reverse transcribed into cDNA as the sequencing template. TCRdb keeps only in-frame clones here, not all; method: immunoSEQ multiplex PCR. The sample has some 190,000 clones, around 60% seen once. The TCR was taken from a human donor with alopecia areata. The gene calls are TRBV7-2 and TRBJ2-2; TRBD1 matches 9 bases. Sequencing used CD4+ T cells sorted from blood, obtained between weeks 49 and 50, from a patient treated with tofacitinib. CDR3: CASTLQGASGELFF. The CDR3 DNA sequence: TGTGCCAGCACGTTACAGGGGGCCTCCGGGGAGCTGTTTTTT.